This record concerns one TCR beta chain sequence. Germline CDR1 and CDR2: LNHDA and SQIVND (reference sequence). The CDR3 covers 15 residues. V trimming: 6 bases; J trimming: 6 bases; junction bases outside the gene matches: 13. Whoever was chosen for sequencing had shown CD8+CD57+ cell expansion by flow cytometry. The data were obtained in a study of CD8+CD57+ T cells in acquired aplastic anemia. According to the study, genomic DNA was the template for TCR beta VDJ and CDR3 profiling. TCRdb reanalysed the reads using MiXCR and keeps one entry per CDR3 protein. The data hold roughly 150,000 distinct CDR3 sequences, with less than 60% observed a single time.

Material: sorted CD4+, CD8+, or CD8+CD57+ T cells (not recorded which) from PBMCs. The chain carries TRBV19 and TRBJ1-2, with 7 bases identical to TRBD1. The TCR sequence derives from a human donor with aplastic anemia. CDR3 residues: CASSFRTGTVDGYTF. The CDR3 DNA reads TGTGCCAGTAGCTTCCGCACCGGGACAGTAGATGGCTACACCTTC.